The sequence of this TCR beta chain was determined in a study of cytotoxic CD8 clonotypes in ibrutinib-treated CLL. Regarding the study as a whole: In comparison with age-matched healthy donors, baseline clonality was higher and tracked circulating CD8+ T-cell counts. Higher clonality was seen at ibrutinib response and a return toward baseline at progression. Private clonotypes, not public ones, expanded at ibrutinib response.

Germline lookup yields CDR1 SGDLS and CDR2 YYNGEE. The CDR3 covers 12 residues. Trimming pared 7 bases from V and 3 bases from J, leaving 11 bases between. Profiled with immunoSEQ multiplex PCR; TCRdb holds only in-frame clones, not every one. The sample carries 100,000 to 150,000 clones, 70% to 90% recorded once. About this clone itself: Its cognate antigen is unknown.

This material consisted of PBMCs, taken after 24 months of ibrutinib treatment. The genes are TRBV9 and TRBJ2-7, with a weak D call TRBD2 (6 bases). The receptor was derived from a human donor with chronic lymphocytic leukemia. For the CDR3, the DNA is TGTGCCAGCGGAGGGGCAAGCTACGAGCAGTACTTC. This sequence encodes CASGGASYEQYF. The full variable domain, with the rest looked up from reference TRBV9 and TRBJ2-7, is DSGVTQTPKHLITATGQRVTLRCSPRSGDLSVYWYQQSLDQGLQFLIQYYNGEERAKGNILERFSAQQFPDLHSELNLSSLELGDSALYFCASGGASYEQYFGPGTRLTVT.